This T cell receptor (beta chain) is from a study of blood T cell repertoires in COVID-19. CDR1 is LGHNA and CDR2 is YNFKEQ in the germline V gene. The CDR3 consists of 17 residues. Trimming removed 0 bases at V and 0 bases at J, with 12 bases between. This clone has just a few counts. The data were produced by immunoSEQ multiplex PCR, yet TCRdb's version contains in-frame clones alone and is incomplete. The sample has approximately 240,000 clones; roughly three quarters are singletons. This chain uses TRBV4-2 with TRBJ1-5; D perhaps matches TRBD1 (5 bases). This receptor was taken from a woman aged 40 to 50 with active or convalescent COVID-19. The source material was peripheral blood. The CDR3 bases are TGTGCCAGCAGCCAAGAGGGGCAGGGCGATAGCAATCAGCCCCAGCATTTT. The encoded protein is CASSQEGQGDSNQPQHF.